The 32 T cell receptor beta chains listed next were all sequenced from one sample in a study of blood T cell repertoires in COVID-19. Produced via immunoSEQ multiplex PCR; TCRdb's table is partial and in-frame only. The repertoire has fewer than 450,000 clones, around nine tenths of them found once; the top ten carry more than 3%. The sequencing sample was made of peripheral blood. The receptor set was obtained from a woman aged 18-29 years who had recovered from COVID-19.

The gene calls are TRBV19 and TRBJ2-1, with a tentative D call TRBD2 (5 bases). The V and J ends lost 1 base and 9 bases respectively, with 10 bases between them. The CDR3 consists of 13 residues. The germline gives CDR1 LNHDA, CDR2 SQIVND (reference sequence). CDR3 region: CASSIGRYAEQFF. In DNA form, the CDR3 reads TGTGCCAGTAGTATAGGGAGGTACGCTGAGCAGTTCTTC.

The chain employs TRBV6-2 or TRBV6-3 and TRBJ2-2, with 8 nucleotides matching TRBD2. After removal of 6 bases from V and 6 bases from J, the junction contained 9 bases not matched to a gene. The CDR3 is 15 residues long. From germline, CDR1 is MNHEY and CDR2 SVGEGT. CDR3 amino acids: CASSPSGRGAGELFF. In DNA, the CDR3 is TGTGCCAGCAGCCCGAGCGGGAGAGGGGCCGGGGAGCTGTTTTTT.

V is TRBV3-1 (or the pseudogene TRBV3-2) and J is TRBJ2-2; 8 nucleotides line up with TRBD2. Germline trimming cut 8 bases from V and 3 bases from J; bases unmatched to any gene: 5. The CDR3 runs 14 residues. Germline-derived CDR1 and CDR2 are LGHDT and YNNKEL (reference sequence). CDR3 in DNA: TGTGCCAGCGGTCTAGCGGGTCACACCGGGGAGCTGTTTTTT. As protein: CASGLAGHTGELFF.

CDR3 nucleotide sequence: TGTGCCAGCAGCCCTTGGGACAGGAAGAACACTGAAGCTTTCTTT. Translating gives CASSPWDRKNTEAFF. The chain uses TRBV7-2 and TRBJ1-1, with 8 bases that match TRBD1. The germline V gene has CDR1 SGHTA and CDR2 FQGNSA. The J segment lost 1 base and the V segment lost 5 bases, leaving 6 bases of the junction unmatched. The CDR3 has 15 amino acids.

This clone was detected once. This chain connects TRBV4-3 to TRBJ2-1, with 9 positions matching TRBD2. Germline V gene sequence: CDR1 LGHNA, CDR2 YSLEER. The CDR3 is 17 residues long. Trimming cost V 4 bases and J 6 bases; bases outside gene matches: 13. CDR3 loop: CASSRTGKREESNEQFF. The CDR3 region has the DNA TGCGCCAGCAGCCGAACCGGGAAGCGGGAGGAGAGCAATGAGCAGTTCTTC.

The CDR3 sequence is CASSLPGLTYNEQFF. The CDR3 region has the DNA TGTGCCAGCAGCTTACCGGGACTAACCTACAATGAGCAGTTCTTC. The chain combines TRBV7-2 with TRBJ2-1; TRBD2 matches at 7 bases. Germline assignment: CDR1 SGHTA and CDR2 FQGNSA. The length of the CDR3 is 15 residues. J lost 2 bases, V lost 2 bases, and 3 bases had no gene match.

The chain joins TRBV10-1 to TRBJ2-1; TRBD2 aligns across 13 bases. CDR1 and CDR2 from the germline V gene are WNHNN and SYGVQD (reference sequence). V lost 5 bases to trimming and J lost 8 bases; unmatched junction nucleotides: 6. The CDR3 extends over 15 amino acids. CDR3 amino acids: CASSNGLAGVYEQFF. The CDR3 DNA is TGCGCCAGCAGTAACGGACTAGCGGGGGTCTATGAGCAGTTCTTC.

The chain is built from TRBV14 and TRBJ2-1, with 14 nucleotides matching TRBD2. The CDR3 is made up of 18 amino acids. V trimming: 5 bases; J trimming: 2 bases; junction bases outside the gene matches: 8. CDR1 SGHDN and CDR2 FVKESK come from the germline V gene. The CDR3 bases are TGTGCCAGCAGCAAGACTAGCGGGAGGGCGCGGCCCTACAATGAGCAGTTCTTC. It codes for CASSKTSGRARPYNEQFF.

The genes are TRBV10-3 and TRBJ2-6; D gene unclear. The V gene's germline CDR1 is ENHRY and CDR2 SYGVKD. V was shortened by 3 bases and J by 1 base, with 4 bases between the two germline ends. The CDR3 is 14 amino acids. The CDR3 coding sequence is TGTGCCATCAGTGACCCATCTGGGGCCAACGTCCTGACTTTC. Encoded protein: CAISDPSGANVLTF.

The chain couples TRBV4-1 to TRBJ2-5; possible D gene TRBD2, 5 bases. V lost 8 bases and J 7 bases, leaving 23 bases between the germline ends. Germline V gives CDR1 MGHRA, CDR2 YSYEKL. This CDR3 is built from 15 residues. The CDR3 loop is CASSLGPAAQATQYF. The CDR3 DNA sequence: TGCGCCAGCTCCCTTGGACCAGCGGCGCAGGCGACCCAGTACTTC.

The chain employs TRBV7-2 and TRBJ2-3; D gene ambiguous. Germline CDR1 and CDR2: SGHTA and FQGNSA. Deletions cut 4 bases from V and 6 bases from J, with 14 bases between. The CDR3 runs 14 residues. CDR3 sequence (DNA): TGTGCCAGCAGCTCCGGGTTCGCCCAGGATACGCAGTATTTT. This gives the protein CASSSGFAQDTQYF.

V usage is TRBV4-1 and J usage is TRBJ1-5; 12 bases match TRBD1. CDR1 is MGHRA, CDR2 YSYEKL, per germline. This CDR3 is built from 18 residues. The V segment lost 2 bases and the J segment 7 bases; nucleotides outside the gene matches: 12. The CDR3 region has the DNA TGCGCCAGCAGCCAAAATCCGCCGGGACAGGGGGCGGGACAGCCCCAGCATTTT. As protein: CASSQNPPGQGAGQPQHF.

The gene calls are TRBV5-1 and TRBJ1-2, with TRBD1 matching over 7 bases. CDR3 length: 13 amino acids. V dropped 4 bases and J dropped 10; count of bases not matched to a gene: 10. Germline CDR1 and CDR2: SGHRS and YFSETQ. CDR3 sequence (DNA): TGCGCCAGCAGCACTAATCCGGGACAGCACTACACCTTC. Translating gives CASSTNPGQHYTF.

V and J are TRBV7-7 and TRBJ1-1, with D tentatively TRBD1 (5 bases). The germline CDR1 and CDR2 sequences are SSHAT and FNYEAQ (reference sequence). The CDR3 spans 14 residues. Between the trimmed V and J ends, which lost 5 bases and 3 bases, there was a span of 13 bases. The CDR3: CASSLGPGDTEAFF. The CDR3 coding sequence is TGTGCCAGCAGCCTTGGACCGGGGGACACTGAAGCTTTCTTT.

The chain combines TRBV7-6 with TRBJ2-1; TRBD2 is a possible D gene (6 bases). V lost 1 base, J lost 4 bases, and 14 bases lay in between. The CDR3 contains 16 residues. Germline CDR1 and CDR2: SGHVS and FNYEAQ. The CDR3 sequence is CASSLDSGGQYNEQFF. In DNA form, the CDR3 reads TGTGCCAGCAGCTTAGATAGCGGAGGGCAATACAATGAGCAGTTCTTC.

CDR3 nucleotides: TGTGCCAGCAGCTTAGAGGGTAGCGGGAGTTACGGCACAGATACGCAGTATTTT. Translation: CASSLEGSGSYGTDTQYF. The chain carries TRBV11-3 and TRBJ2-3, with 9 positions matching TRBD2. The V segment lost 0 bases and the J segment 1 base; nucleotides outside the gene matches: 8. CDR3 length: 18 residues. The V gene's germline CDR1 is SGHNT and CDR2 YENEEA.

The J gene is TRBJ1-5, the V gene TRBV28; D is uncertain. V was pared by 3 bases and J by 4 bases, with 10 bases between. Germline assignment: CDR1 MDHEN and CDR2 SYDVKM. The CDR3 is 14 amino acids. The CDR3 loop reads CASSFRAGNQPQHF. CDR3 nucleotides: TGTGCCAGCAGTTTTCGGGCGGGGAATCAGCCCCAGCATTTT.

In regard to this clone: The same CDR3 is also encoded by other DNA sequences in this sample. The chain carries TRBV29-1 and TRBJ2-7; D possibly matches TRBD1 or TRBD2 (5 bases each). Germline V gene lookup returns CDR1 SQVTM and CDR2 ANQGSEA. The CDR3 contains 12 residues. This chain's CDR3 is CSVEDTGHEQYV. The CDR3 region has the DNA TGTAGCGTTGAAGATACAGGCCACGAGCAGTACGTC.

This chain connects TRBV11-2 to TRBJ2-1; TRBD2 might be the D (7 bases). Germline CDR1 and CDR2: SGHAT and FQNNGV. V lost 0 bases to trimming and J lost 5 bases, with 11 bases between them. This CDR3 spans 15 amino acids. The CDR3 DNA reads as TGTGCCAGCAGCTTAGACGGGGGGCTGGACAATGAGCAGTTCTTC. It codes for CASSLDGGLDNEQFF.

DNA for the CDR3: TGTGCCAGCAGGGAGGGTCCCACTGAAGCTTTCTTT. Residues: CASREGPTEAFF. The genes are TRBV12-3 or TRBV12-4 and TRBJ1-1; D call uncertain. V lost 6 bases and J lost 4, with 9 bases in between. This CDR3 is 12 amino acids long.

This clone occurred once. The gene calls are TRBV7-9 and TRBJ2-7, with D possibly matching TRBD1 (6 bases). Germline CDR1 is SEHNR and CDR2 is FQNEAQ (reference sequence). The length of the CDR3 is 15 residues. Trimming took off 0 bases at V and 4 bases at J, with 13 bases between the two ends. CDR3 region: CASSLATGTRYEQYV. The CDR3 region has the DNA TGTGCCAGCAGCTTAGCTACCGGGACACGGTACGAGCAGTACGTC.

The chain recombines TRBV6-5 with TRBJ1-1; D is uncertain. The CDR3 covers 13 residues. V was trimmed by 3 bases and J by 2 bases, leaving 7 bases between them. The germline CDR1 and CDR2 sequences are MNHEY and SVGAGI. The CDR3 nucleotides read TGTGCCAGCAGTTATAGACAAAACACTGAAGCTTTCTTT. Encoded protein: CASSYRQNTEAFF.

As to this clone: The identical CDR3 is also encoded by other nucleotide sequences in the sample. This chain connects TRBV4-3 to TRBJ2-3; the match to TRBD2 covers 15 bases. The CDR3 is 15 amino acids. Germline V gives CDR1 LGHNA, CDR2 YSLEER. The V segment lost 3 bases and the J segment 5 bases; nucleotides outside the gene matches: 0. The CDR3 protein is CASSQGLAGGDTQYF. CDR3 in DNA: TGCGCCAGCAGCCAGGGACTAGCGGGAGGAGATACGCAGTATTTT.

The chain recombines TRBV27 with TRBJ1-5, with no clear D. Trimming took 3 bases from V and 3 from J, leaving 9 bases between them. CDR3 size: 14 residues. Germline-derived CDR1 and CDR2 are MNHEY and SMNVEV (reference sequence). CDR3 DNA: TGTGCCAGCAGTTTGGTACCAGTCAATCAGCCCCAGCATTTT. Amino acids: CASSLVPVNQPQHF.

This chain joins TRBV7-8 and TRBJ2-3, with 11 bases matching TRBD2. Losses at the gene ends were 1 base for V and 7 bases for J; bases not matched to a gene: 7. The V gene's germline CDR1 is SGHVS and CDR2 FQNEAQ. CDR3 length: 16 residues. In DNA form, the CDR3 reads TGTGCCAGCAGCTTAGTGACTAGCGGGGCCCCAAATACGCAGTATTTT. It codes for CASSLVTSGAPNTQYF.

V gene TRBV7-9 combines with J gene TRBJ1-5; no clear D. CDR1 SEHNR and CDR2 FQNEAQ come from the germline V gene (reference sequence). The CDR3 has 14 residues. The V and J ends lost 5 bases and 0 bases respectively, with 8 bases between them. The CDR3 loop reads CASSRGNSNQPQHF. For the CDR3, the DNA is TGTGCCAGCAGCCGCGGAAATAGCAATCAGCCCCAGCATTTT. The whole variable domain, filled in from reference TRBV7-9 and TRBJ1-5, reads DTGVSQNPRHKITKRGQNVTFRCDPISEHNRLYWYRQTLGQGPEFLTYFQNEAQLEKSRLLSDRFSAERPKGSFSTLEIQRTEQGDSAMYLCASSRGNSNQPQHFGDGTRLSIL.

The V call is TRBV6-6, the J call TRBJ1-1; D is unclear. CDR1 is MNHNY and CDR2 is SVGAGI in the germline V gene (reference sequence). The length of the CDR3 is 16 residues. The germline V and J ends were trimmed by 0 bases and 2 bases, with 13 bases remaining between them. Here the CDR3 reads CASSYSLGRGNTEAFF. The DNA of the CDR3 is TGTGCCAGCAGTTACTCGTTGGGCCGGGGAAACACTGAAGCTTTCTTT.

Note on this clone: Additional DNA sequences in this sample encode the identical CDR3. This chain uses TRBV7-9 with TRBJ1-1; D possibly corresponds to TRBD1 (6 bases). Germline CDR1 SEHNR, CDR2 FQNEAQ (reference sequence). With 5 bases removed from V and 0 bases from J, the gap between germline ends came to 10 bases. This CDR3 contains 14 residues. The CDR3, as DNA: TGTGCCAGCAGCCCAGGACAGCTGAACACTGAAGCTTTCTTT. It yields the protein CASSPGQLNTEAFF.

This clone was recorded a few times. The chain carries TRBV12-5 and TRBJ2-5; D possibly corresponds to TRBD1 (6 bases). Trimming took 7 bases from V and 2 from J, leaving 14 bases between them. Germline-derived CDR1 and CDR2 are LGHNT and FRNRAP. The CDR3 is made up of 14 amino acids. The CDR3: CASVGQLRQETQYF. CDR3 DNA sequence: TGTGCTAGTGTAGGACAGCTCCGACAAGAGACCCAGTACTTC. Using reference TRBV12-5 and TRBJ2-5 for the parts outside the CDR3, the full variable domain is DARVTQTPRHKVTEMGQEVTMRCQPILGHNTVFWYRQTMMQGLELLAYFRNRAPLDDSGMPKDRFSAEMPDATLATLKIQPSEPRDSAVYFCASVGQLRQETQYFGPGTRLLVL.

This clone has only one observation. This chain uses TRBV6-5 with TRBJ1-2, with D tentatively TRBD1 (6 bases). The CDR3 runs 14 residues. Deletions cut 2 bases from V and 3 bases from J, with 10 bases between. Germline CDR1 MNHEY, CDR2 SVGAGI. CDR3 in amino acids: CASSYADRYYGYTF. CDR3 nucleotide sequence: TGTGCCAGCAGTTACGCGGACAGATACTATGGCTACACCTTC.

The chain recombines TRBV5-1 with TRBJ2-1; possibly TRBD1 for D (6 bases). The CDR3 totals 17 residues. The V end was cut by 0 bases, the J end by 12 bases, with 25 bases between. Germline-derived CDR1 and CDR2 are SGHRS and YFSETQ. The DNA of the CDR3 is TGCGCCAGCAGCTTGGGACAGGTAGACTCAGGGACAATTGGGCAGTTCTTC. Translation gives CASSLGQVDSGTIGQFF.

The chain carries TRBV5-1 and TRBJ2-1; 12 bases fit TRBD2. After removal of 3 bases from V and 9 bases from J, the junction contained 7 bases not matched to a gene. The CDR3 has 15 amino acids. CDR1 and CDR2 (germline): SGHRS, YFSETQ. DNA of the CDR3: TGCGCCAGCAGCTCTAGCGGGAGGGCCTATGGTGAGCAGTTCTTC. It codes for CASSSSGRAYGEQFF.